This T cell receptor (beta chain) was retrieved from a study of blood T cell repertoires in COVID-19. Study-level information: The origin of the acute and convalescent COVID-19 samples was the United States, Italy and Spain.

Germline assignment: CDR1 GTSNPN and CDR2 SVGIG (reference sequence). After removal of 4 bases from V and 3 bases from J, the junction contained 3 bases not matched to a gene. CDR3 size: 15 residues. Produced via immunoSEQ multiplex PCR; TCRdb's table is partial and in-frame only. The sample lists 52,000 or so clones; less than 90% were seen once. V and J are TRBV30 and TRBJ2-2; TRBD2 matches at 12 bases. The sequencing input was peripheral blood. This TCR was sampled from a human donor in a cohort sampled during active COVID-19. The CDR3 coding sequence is TGTGCCTGGAAAGGGACTAGCGGGTACACCGGGGAGCTGTTTTTT. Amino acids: CAWKGTSGYTGELFF.